The next 8 T cell receptor beta chains were all read from a single sample in a study of PD-1 blockade in classical Hodgkin lymphoma. Exposure to brentuximab vedotin varied, and each patient had relapsed following autologous stem cell transplantation. Sequenced by immunoSEQ multiplex PCR; TCRdb stores in-frame clones only, minus some. This sample has 95,000 to 100,000 clones, with roughly 90% found just once. This specimen consisted of peripheral blood mononuclear cells (PBMCs), obtained before the second cycle of nivolumab. The receptors stem from a human donor with classical Hodgkin lymphoma.

The V call is TRBV7-2, the J call TRBJ2-5, with TRBD2 identical over 10 bases. Unmatched junction bases numbered 7, after V lost 0 bases and J lost 0 bases. CDR1 SGHTA and CDR2 FQGNSA come from the germline V gene. The CDR3 totals 18 residues. The CDR3: CASSLAWLAGEYQETQYF. CDR3 DNA: TGTGCCAGCAGCTTAGCTTGGCTAGCGGGGGAGTACCAAGAGACCCAGTACTTC.

V usage is TRBV4-1 and J usage is TRBJ2-7; a possible D gene is TRBD1 (6 bases). The CDR3 is 15 residues long. Germline V gene sequence: CDR1 MGHRA, CDR2 YSYEKL. With 0 bases removed from V and 5 bases from J, the gap between germline ends came to 14 bases. For the CDR3, the DNA is TGCGCCAGCAGCCAAGAGGGGGCCTTCAGGGACGAGCAGTACTTC. This gives the protein CASSQEGAFRDEQYF.

The chain carries TRBV4-2 and TRBJ1-3; 8 bases fit TRBD1. Germline CDR1 LGHNA, CDR2 YNFKEQ. The CDR3 has 17 residues. The ends lost 0 bases at V and 2 bases at J; junction bases unmatched: 6. The CDR3 loop reads CASSQDPPGGTGNTIYF. The CDR3 DNA is TGTGCCAGCAGCCAAGATCCCCCAGGGGGCACTGGAAACACCATATATTTT.

This chain links TRBV5-1 with TRBJ1-2, with D unresolved. Trimming pared 0 bases from V and 1 base from J, leaving 10 bases between. The CDR3 length is 15 residues. Germline lookup yields CDR1 SGHRS and CDR2 YFSETQ. The CDR3 sequence is CASSLDGQNNYGYTF. The CDR3, as DNA: TGCGCCAGCAGCTTGGACGGGCAGAATAACTATGGCTACACCTTC. Combining the CDR3 with reference TRBV5-1 and TRBJ1-2 gives the whole variable domain KAGVTQTPRYLIKTRGQQVTLSCSPISGHRSVSWYQQTPGQGLQFLFEYFSETQRNKGNFPGRFSGRQFSNSRSEMNVSTLELGDSALYLCASSLDGQNNYGYTFGSGTRLTVV.

The chain has TRBV29-1 and TRBJ2-6; possibly TRBD1 or TRBD2 for D (5 bases each). CDR3 length: 15 amino acids. The germline V gene has CDR1 SQVTM and CDR2 ANQGSEA. V gave up 3 bases and J gave up 1 base, with 10 bases separating them. CDR3 sequence (DNA): TGCAGCGTTGAGAGCGAGGGGTCTGGGGCCAACGTCCTGACTTTC. This codes for CSVESEGSGANVLTF. Full variable domain (missing parts from reference TRBV29-1 and TRBJ2-6): SAVISQKPSRDICQRGTSLTIQCQVDSQVTMMFWYRQQPGQSLTLIATANQGSEATYESGFVIDKFPISRPNLTFSTLTVSNMSPEDSSIYLCSVESEGSGANVLTFGAGSRLTVL.

The chain carries TRBV7-9 and TRBJ2-7, with 8 positions matching TRBD2. Germline CDR1 and CDR2: SEHNR and FQNEAQ (reference sequence). The V and J ends lost 0 bases and 5 bases, in that order; junction bases with no gene match: 6. This CDR3 has 15 amino acids. The CDR3 sequence is CASSLAQAGGHEQYF. The CDR3 nucleotides are TGTGCCAGCAGCTTAGCTCAGGCGGGGGGCCACGAGCAGTACTTC.

The chain has TRBV6-4 and TRBJ2-1; 7 positions match TRBD2. Germline V CDR1 and CDR2: MRHNA, SNTAGT. V gave up 0 bases and J gave up 0 bases; unmatched junction bases: 14. This CDR3 spans 20 amino acids. As DNA, the CDR3 is TGTGCCAGCAGTGACTCGAGACTAGCAGGTGCCCAGAGCTCCTACAATGAGCAGTTCTTC. It yields the protein CASSDSRLAGAQSSYNEQFF.

The genes are TRBV7-8 and TRBJ2-5; tentatively, D is TRBD2 (6 bases). The CDR3 has 16 residues. Looked up from germline, CDR1 is SGHVS and CDR2 is FQNEAQ. The germline V and J ends were trimmed by 1 base and 3 bases, with 15 bases remaining between them. CDR3 residues: CASSLESLGGEETQYF. The CDR3 nucleotides are TGTGCCAGCAGCTTAGAATCCCTCGGAGGGGAAGAGACCCAGTACTTC. Looking up the rest from reference TRBV7-8 and TRBJ2-5 gives the full variable domain: GAGVSQSPRYKVAKRGQDVALRCDPISGHVSLFWYQQALGQGPEFLTYFQNEAQLDKSGLPSDRFFAERPEGSVSTLKIQRTQQEDSAVYLCASSLESLGGEETQYFGPGTRLLVL.